This TCR beta chain derives from a study of shared clonotypes between healthy human individuals. The wider study: Three plates were used per donor for CD4 naive, three for CD4 memory, two for CD8 naive and one for CD8 memory.

Germline CDR1 is SGHTA and CDR2 is FQGNSA. This CDR3 region has 16 residues. V dropped 1 base and J dropped 5 bases, with 12 bases sitting between them. Findings of the study overall: Non-shared clonotypes displayed generation probabilities falling below those of clonotypes present in all four donors.

All the donors were Caucasian adults who lived in Nashville, Tennessee. This clone was found once. The antigen remains unidentified. Clones were sequenced by immunoSEQ multiplex PCR, and TCRdb holds only the in-frame ones, with some missing. The data contain about 1 million clones, around 75% of them singletons. The clonotype comes from a man between 18 and 29 years old in good health. The rearrangement links TRBV7-2 to TRBJ1-6, with D possibly matching TRBD1 (5 bases). The sequencing input was memory CD4+ T cells sorted from blood. The subset denotes: CD45RA-negative fraction. The CDR3 loop is CASSLDGARNNSPLHF. The CDR3, as DNA: TGTGCCAGCAGCTTAGACGGGGCTAGAAATAATTCACCCCTCCACTTT. Supplemented by reference TRBV7-2 and TRBJ1-6, the full variable domain reads GAGVSQSPSNKVTEKGKDVELRCDPISGHTALYWYRQSLGQGLEFLIYFQGNSAPDKSGLPSDRFSAERTGGSVSTLTIQRTQQEDSAVYLCASSLDGARNNSPLHFGNGTRLTVT.